The T cell receptor (beta chain) under discussion was sequenced for a study of shared clonotypes between healthy human individuals. This clone appeared a single time. All donors were healthy HIV-negative adults lacking recent acute infections or vaccinations. CD4+ cells were split into CD45RA+ naive and CD45RA-negative memory subsets. The table came from immunoSEQ multiplex PCR; TCRdb's copy has only in-frame clones and leaves some out. The sample has about 340,000 clones, around four fifths seen once. CDR3 length: 14 amino acids. Germline lookup yields CDR1 SGHNT and CDR2 YYREEE (reference sequence). V gave up 2 bases and J gave up 6 bases, with 12 bases separating them.

The rearrangement uses TRBV5-4 and TRBJ2-1, with D unclear. This receptor was identified in a man aged 25 to 40 in good health. The material sequenced was memory CD4+ T cells sorted from blood. Subset of the sample: CD45RA-negative fraction. In DNA, the CDR3 is TGTGCCAGCAGCTTCGACCAAAGCAGCAATGAGCAGTTCTTC. This translates into CASSFDQSSNEQFF.